Below are 26 T cell receptor beta chains sequenced from a single sample in a study of blood T cells in healthy people across ages. A J-beta primer mix and a sample-barcoded 5' primer were used in a second PCR of about 7 to 12 cycles. One entry per CDR3 protein, called by TCRdb with MiXCR from the 5' RACE reads. The profile shows some 940,000 distinct CDR3 sequences, around 29% of them singletons. The sample was also linked to a second study, of T cells of mothers and their children.

Sequencing was carried out using blood. Receptors originate from a woman in her thirties or forties in good health.

The J gene is TRBJ2-3, the V gene TRBV6-5; TRBD2 matches 16 bases. The CDR3 has 17 residues. Per the germline V gene, CDR1 is MNHEY and CDR2 is SVGAGI. V lost 2 bases, J lost 10 bases, and 9 bases stayed unmatched. The CDR3 protein is CASSYGGLAGGPKAQYF. CDR3 coding DNA: TGTGCCAGCAGTTACGGGGGACTAGCGGGGGGGCCTAAAGCGCAGTATTTT.

Many counts were recorded for this clonotype. This chain joins TRBV29-1 and TRBJ2-1, with D hard to call. The CDR3 loop spans 13 amino acids. V dropped 7 bases and J dropped 9 bases, with 19 bases sitting between them. Per the germline V gene, CDR1 is SQVTM and CDR2 is ANQGSEA. DNA for the CDR3: TGCAGCGCCCCCTCCGACCGACCCATTGAGCAGTTCTTC. It is translated as CSAPSDRPIEQFF.

In its sample, this clonotype was seen a few times. The chain couples TRBV6-2 or TRBV6-3 to TRBJ2-1; D perhaps matches TRBD2 (6 bases). The germline V and J ends were trimmed by 11 bases and 1 base, with 15 bases remaining between them. The V gene's germline CDR1 is MNHEY and CDR2 SVGEGT. The CDR3 loop spans 14 amino acids. The CDR3 DNA reads as TGTGCCGGTTATAGCGGAGGGTCCTACAATGAGCAGTTCTTC. This translates into CAGYSGGSYNEQFF.

As regards this clonotype: A much larger clonotype is one base distant, so this may be a read error. The chain uses TRBV10-3 and TRBJ2-4; 11 bases line up with TRBD1. The V gene's germline CDR1 is ENHRY and CDR2 SYGVKD. The CDR3 totals 12 residues. The CDR3 loop reads CAVSGQGARQYF. For the CDR3, the DNA is TGTGCCGTCAGTGGACAGGGGGCTCGACAGTACTTC.

V usage is TRBV14 and J usage is TRBJ1-2, with TRBD1 as a possible D gene (6 bases). Trimming stripped 4 bases from V and 7 bases from J, with 16 bases between. Germline V gene lookup returns CDR1 SGHDN and CDR2 FVKESK. The CDR3 is 14 residues long. The CDR3, as DNA: TGTGCCAGCAGCCTACGGACAGCCGGAGGTGGCTACACCTTC. As protein: CASSLRTAGGGYTF.

The chain couples TRBV5-1 to TRBJ1-3; possible D gene TRBD1, 6 bases. CDR1 is SGHRS, CDR2 YFSETQ, per germline. V lost 3 bases to trimming and J lost 1 base, with 11 bases between them. The CDR3 length is 15 residues. The CDR3 region is CASSWATGSGNTIYF. Here the CDR3 DNA reads TGCGCCAGCAGCTGGGCTACAGGGTCTGGAAACACCATATATTTT. The variable domain in full, completed from reference TRBV5-1 and TRBJ1-3, reads KAGVTQTPRYLIKTRGQQVTLSCSPISGHRSVSWYQQTPGQGLQFLFEYFSETQRNKGNFPGRFSGRQFSNSRSEMNVSTLELGDSALYLCASSWATGSGNTIYFGEGSWLTVV.

This clonotype was detected many times. The genes are TRBV3-1 and TRBJ2-1; TRBD2 matches at 9 bases. V lost 1 base, J lost 7 bases, and 5 bases stayed unmatched. CDR1 is LGHDT, CDR2 YNNKEL, per germline (reference sequence). The CDR3 extends over 15 amino acids. CDR3 sequence: CASSQVGTSLNEQFF. The CDR3 coding sequence is TGTGCCAGCAGCCAAGTAGGGACTAGCCTAAATGAGCAGTTCTTC.

This rearrangement joins TRBV5-1 to TRBJ2-2, with TRBD1 identical over 8 bases. The CDR3 consists of 15 residues. Germline loops: CDR1 SGHRS, CDR2 YFSETQ. Trimming took 5 bases from V and 6 from J; bases not matched to a gene: 9. CDR3 sequence: CASRLRTGSAGELFF. The DNA of the CDR3 is TGCGCCAGCAGGCTGCGGACAGGGTCTGCCGGGGAGCTGTTTTTT.

In this sample, this clonotype turned up many times. The chain has TRBV7-3 and TRBJ1-2; D is ambiguous. The V gene lost 5 bases and the J gene lost 3 bases, with 10 bases spanning the gap. This CDR3 comprises 13 residues. Looked up from germline, CDR1 is SGHTA and CDR2 is FQGTGA. Here the CDR3 DNA reads TGTGCCAGCAGCCCCGGTGAGCACTATGGCTACACCTTC. This translates into CASSPGEHYGYTF.

V gene TRBV6-1 combines with J gene TRBJ1-2; 8 nucleotides agree with TRBD1. The J segment lost 2 bases and the V segment lost 8 bases, leaving 7 bases of the junction unmatched. The CDR3 sequence is 14 residues long. Per germline, CDR1 MNHNS and CDR2 SASEGT. The DNA for the CDR3 is TGTGCCAGCGGGCGGCGGACAGGGAACTATGGCTACACCTTC. Its translation is CASGRRTGNYGYTF.

This chain connects TRBV10-3 to TRBJ1-4, with D unresolved. The germline V gene encodes CDR1 ENHRY and CDR2 SYGVKD. The CDR3 sequence is 11 residues long. V was shortened by 8 bases and J by 9 bases, with 10 bases between the two germline ends. The chain's CDR3 is CAIGKGQKLFF. DNA for the CDR3: TGTGCCATCGGAAAAGGGCAAAAACTGTTTTTT.

This rearrangement joins TRBV2 to TRBJ1-5, with TRBD1 as a possible D gene (5 bases). The CDR3 length is 15 residues. From germline, CDR1 is SNHLY and CDR2 FYNNEI. The ends were cut back, 7 bases at V and 2 bases at J, with 15 bases in the middle. The CDR3: CASTNGGSGNQPQHF. Written as DNA, the CDR3 is TGTGCCAGCACTAACGGGGGAAGCGGCAATCAGCCCCAGCATTTT.

This rearrangement joins TRBV7-9 to TRBJ2-6; 7 bases agree with TRBD2. The germline V gene encodes CDR1 SEHNR and CDR2 FQNEAQ (reference sequence). J lost 12 bases, V lost 6 bases, and 11 bases had no gene match. The CDR3 extends over 14 amino acids. CDR3 bases: TGTGCCAGCAGTGACGACGGGCCGGGGGGCGTCCTGACTTTC. Amino acids: CASSDDGPGGVLTF.

In this sample, this clonotype turned up many times. This chain uses TRBV7-9 with TRBJ1-1; tentatively, D is TRBD1 (5 bases). With 3 bases removed from V and 2 bases from J, the gap between germline ends came to 10 bases. CDR3 size: 14 residues. Germline CDR1 and CDR2: SEHNR and FQNEAQ (reference sequence). The CDR3 reads CASSLGRDNTEAFF. The DNA of the CDR3 is TGTGCCAGCAGCTTGGGCAGGGACAACACTGAAGCTTTCTTT.

This clonotype was recorded a few times. DNA for the CDR3: TGTGCCAGCAGTTTAAAGTCCGGGGTGAACACTGAAGCTTTCTTT. Its protein product is CASSLKSGVNTEAFF. The chain has TRBV12-3 or TRBV12-4 and TRBJ1-1, with D uncertain. The V gene lost 2 bases and the J gene lost 0 bases, with 10 bases spanning the gap. This CDR3 is built from 15 residues.

This clonotype was observed a handful of times. J is TRBJ2-3 and V is TRBV11-2, with 7 bases identical to TRBD1. J gave up 7 bases and V 4 bases, and 8 bases lay outside the gene matches. This CDR3 comprises 14 residues. Germline V gives CDR1 SGHAT, CDR2 FQNNGV. CDR3 sequence: CASSSIQGKNTQYF. DNA for the CDR3: TGTGCCAGCAGCTCCATACAGGGGAAAAATACGCAGTATTTT.

This clonotype was detected only once. In DNA form, the CDR3 reads TGTGCCAGCACAAGCGGGGGGAAAAGAGAGACCCAGTACTTC. The encoded protein is CASTSGGKRETQYF. The chain uses TRBV5-4 and TRBJ2-5, with 9 bases identical to TRBD2. V shed 6 bases and J 4 bases; nucleotides not matched to a gene: 7. Germline CDR1 SGHNT, CDR2 YYREEE (reference sequence). The CDR3 is 14 residues long.

In this sample, this clonotype turned up a few times. The chain uses TRBV6-6 and TRBJ1-2, with D uncertain. The V and J ends lost 2 bases and 3 bases respectively, with 10 bases between them. This CDR3 is built from 14 residues. Germline V gives CDR1 MNHNY, CDR2 SVGAGI (reference sequence). CDR3 loop: CASSYVSGDYGYTF. CDR3 nucleotides: TGTGCCAGCAGTTACGTCTCCGGGGACTATGGCTACACCTTC.

The chain is built from TRBV5-5 and TRBJ2-7; D call uncertain. This CDR3 is 14 amino acids long. Germline V gives CDR1 SGHKS, CDR2 YYEKEE (reference sequence). The V end was cut by 1 base, the J end by 2 bases, with 10 bases between. CDR3 loop: CASSLTQVPYEQYF. The DNA of the CDR3 is TGTGCCAGCAGCTTGACGCAGGTCCCCTACGAGCAGTACTTC. Looking up the rest from reference TRBV5-5 and TRBJ2-7 gives the full variable domain: DAGVTQSPTHLIKTRGQQVTLRCSPISGHKSVSWYQQVLGQGPQFIFQYYEKEERGRGNFPDRFSARQFPNYSSELNVNALLLGDSALYLCASSLTQVPYEQYFGPGTRLTVT.

This clonotype was seen at least ten times. The J gene is TRBJ2-1, the V gene TRBV7-9, with 14 bases fitting TRBD2. The junction had 6 bases not matched to a gene; V was cut back by 6 bases and J by 8 bases. CDR1 SEHNR and CDR2 FQNEAQ come from the germline V gene (reference sequence). The CDR3 runs 15 residues. The CDR3 DNA sequence: TGTGCCAGCAGGGAGACTAGCGGGGGGGTATATGAGCAGTTCTTC. This codes for CASRETSGGVYEQFF. Supplemented by reference TRBV7-9 and TRBJ2-1, the full variable domain reads DTGVSQNPRHKITKRGQNVTFRCDPISEHNRLYWYRQTLGQGPEFLTYFQNEAQLEKSRLLSDRFSAERPKGSFSTLEIQRTEQGDSAMYLCASRETSGGVYEQFFGPGTRLTVL.

This rearrangement joins TRBV28 to TRBJ1-1, with TRBD1 identical over 12 bases. This CDR3 comprises 17 residues. V shed 1 base and J 1 base; nucleotides not matched to a gene: 4. Germline V lookup: CDR1 MDHEN, CDR2 SYDVKM. DNA for the CDR3: TGTGCCAGCAGTTTATTACCGGGACAGGGGGCGAACACTGAAGCTTTCTTT. Protein product: CASSLLPGQGANTEAFF.

This clonotype showed up many times. The chain combines TRBV12-3 or TRBV12-4 with TRBJ2-5, with TRBD1 matching 10 bases. This CDR3 comprises 15 residues. Trimming cost V 1 base and J 5 bases; bases outside gene matches: 4. The CDR3 region is CASSLVGTGEETQYF. In nucleotides, the CDR3 is TGTGCCAGCAGTTTAGTGGGGACAGGGGAGGAGACCCAGTACTTC.

This clonotype was detected only a few times. The rearrangement uses TRBV6-4 and TRBJ2-1; 12 positions agree with TRBD2. This CDR3 has 16 residues. Germline lookup yields CDR1 MRHNA and CDR2 SNTAGT. With V trimmed by 2 bases and J by 7 bases, 6 bases remained unmatched. In nucleotides, the CDR3 is TGTGCCAGCAGTGACCTACTAGCGGGGGGCCGGAATGAGCAGTTCTTC. The encoded protein is CASSDLLAGGRNEQFF.

The V and J genes are TRBV27 and TRBJ1-2; 7 bases are a match to TRBD1. J gave up 6 bases and V 6 bases, and 13 bases lay outside the gene matches. The CDR3 runs 15 residues. Per germline, CDR1 MNHEY and CDR2 SMNVEV (reference sequence). The CDR3 loop is CASRDGAPRGNGYTF. CDR3 sequence (DNA): TGTGCCAGCAGAGATGGGGCCCCCAGGGGGAATGGCTACACCTTC.

This sequence joins TRBV7-9 and TRBJ2-5; 7 nucleotides line up with TRBD1. V trimming: 1 base; J trimming: 5 bases; junction bases outside the gene matches: 10. CDR3 size: 16 residues. CDR1 SEHNR and CDR2 FQNEAQ come from the germline V gene (reference sequence). DNA of the CDR3: TGTGCCAGCAGCTTAGGGAGACAGGGAAAGAAGGAGACCCAGTACTTC. The encoded protein is CASSLGRQGKKETQYF.

DNA of the CDR3: TGTGCCAGCAGCCCTCAGGTCAGCTCCTATAATTCACCCCTCCACTTT. Translated, it gives CASSPQVSSYNSPLHF. The chain couples TRBV9 to TRBJ1-6; D is unresolved. The CDR3 is 16 residues long. Trimming left V 4 bases short and J 0 bases short, with 11 bases between. The germline gives CDR1 SGDLS, CDR2 YYNGEE. Complete variable domain (other parts from reference TRBV9 and TRBJ1-6): DSGVTQTPKHLITATGQRVTLRCSPRSGDLSVYWYQQSLDQGLQFLIQYYNGEERAKGNILERFSAQQFPDLHSELNLSSLELGDSALYFCASSPQVSSYNSPLHFGNGTRLTVT.